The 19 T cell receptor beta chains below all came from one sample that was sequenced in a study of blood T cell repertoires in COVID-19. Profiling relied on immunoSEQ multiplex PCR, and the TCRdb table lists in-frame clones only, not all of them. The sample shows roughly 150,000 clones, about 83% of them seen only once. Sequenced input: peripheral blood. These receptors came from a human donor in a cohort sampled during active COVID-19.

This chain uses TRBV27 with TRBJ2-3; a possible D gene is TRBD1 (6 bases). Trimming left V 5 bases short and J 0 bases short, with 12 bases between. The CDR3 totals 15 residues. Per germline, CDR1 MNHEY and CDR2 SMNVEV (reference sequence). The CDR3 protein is CASSLEGVSTDTQYF. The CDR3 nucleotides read TGTGCCAGCAGTCTTGAGGGGGTGAGCACAGATACGCAGTATTTT.

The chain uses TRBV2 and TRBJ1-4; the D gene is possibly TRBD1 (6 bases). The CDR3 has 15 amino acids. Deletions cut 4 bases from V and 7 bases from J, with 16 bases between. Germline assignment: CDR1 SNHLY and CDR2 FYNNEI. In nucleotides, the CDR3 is TGTGCCAGCAGTGTTACAGGGTTCGCCGGTGAAAAACTGTTTTTT. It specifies CASSVTGFAGEKLFF.

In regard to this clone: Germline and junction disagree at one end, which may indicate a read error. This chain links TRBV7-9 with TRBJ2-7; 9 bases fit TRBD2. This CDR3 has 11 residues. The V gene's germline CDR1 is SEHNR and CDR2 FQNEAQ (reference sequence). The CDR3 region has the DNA TGTGCCAGCAGCTTAGGAAAGCGGGAGGTTTTC. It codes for CASSLGKREVF.

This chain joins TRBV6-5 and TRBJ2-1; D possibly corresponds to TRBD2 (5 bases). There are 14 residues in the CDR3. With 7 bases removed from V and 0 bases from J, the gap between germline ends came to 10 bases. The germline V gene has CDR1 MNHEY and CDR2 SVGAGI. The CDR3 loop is CASTDSSSYNEQFF. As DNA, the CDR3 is TGTGCCAGCACGGACTCAAGCTCCTACAATGAGCAGTTCTTC.

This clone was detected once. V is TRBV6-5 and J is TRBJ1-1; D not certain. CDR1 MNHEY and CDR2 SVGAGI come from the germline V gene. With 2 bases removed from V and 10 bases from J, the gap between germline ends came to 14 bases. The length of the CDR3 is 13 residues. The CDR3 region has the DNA TGTGCCAGCAGTTACGTGTCCGGGGAGGGAGCTTTCTTT. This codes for CASSYVSGEGAFF.

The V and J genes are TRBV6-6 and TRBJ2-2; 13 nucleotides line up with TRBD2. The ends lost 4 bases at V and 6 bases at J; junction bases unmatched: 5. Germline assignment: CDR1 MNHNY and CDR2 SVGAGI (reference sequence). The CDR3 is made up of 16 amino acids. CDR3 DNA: TGTGCCAGCAGTTTGGGACTAGCGGGGCGGTCCGGGGAGCTGTTTTTT. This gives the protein CASSLGLAGRSGELFF.

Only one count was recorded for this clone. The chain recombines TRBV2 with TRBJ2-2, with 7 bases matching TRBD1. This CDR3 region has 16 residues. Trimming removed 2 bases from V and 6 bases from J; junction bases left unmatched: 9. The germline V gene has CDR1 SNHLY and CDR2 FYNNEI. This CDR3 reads CASSERLTGSAGELFF. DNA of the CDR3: TGTGCCAGCAGTGAACGATTGACAGGGTCGGCCGGGGAGCTGTTTTTT.

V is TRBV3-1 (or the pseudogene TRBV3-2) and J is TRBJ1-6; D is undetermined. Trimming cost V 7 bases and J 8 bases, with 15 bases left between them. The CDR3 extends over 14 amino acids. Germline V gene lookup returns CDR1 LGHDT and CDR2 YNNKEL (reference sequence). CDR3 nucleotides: TGTGCCAGCACCCGGGCCGGGCGGGATTCACCCCTCCACTTT. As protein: CASTRAGRDSPLHF.

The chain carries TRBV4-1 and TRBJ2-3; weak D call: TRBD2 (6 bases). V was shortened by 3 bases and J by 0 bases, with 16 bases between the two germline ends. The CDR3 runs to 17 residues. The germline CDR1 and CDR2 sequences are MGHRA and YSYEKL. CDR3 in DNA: TGCGCCAGCAGCCAGGGGCTTGGACTACCTAGCACAGATACGCAGTATTTT. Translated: CASSQGLGLPSTDTQYF.

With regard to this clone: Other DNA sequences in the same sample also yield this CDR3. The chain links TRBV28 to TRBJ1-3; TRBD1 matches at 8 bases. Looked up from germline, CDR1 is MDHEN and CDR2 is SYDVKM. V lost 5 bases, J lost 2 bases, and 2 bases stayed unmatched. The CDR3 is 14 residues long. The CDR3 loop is CASSPGGPGNTIYF. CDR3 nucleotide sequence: TGTGCCAGCAGTCCAGGGGGCCCTGGAAACACCATATATTTT.

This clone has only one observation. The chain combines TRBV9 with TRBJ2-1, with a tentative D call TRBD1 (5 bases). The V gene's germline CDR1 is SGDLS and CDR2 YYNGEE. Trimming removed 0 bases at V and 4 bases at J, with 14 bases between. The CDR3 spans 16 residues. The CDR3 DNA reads TGTGCCAGCAGCGTAGAGACAGCCTCCAGGTACAATGAGCAGTTCTTC. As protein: CASSVETASRYNEQFF.

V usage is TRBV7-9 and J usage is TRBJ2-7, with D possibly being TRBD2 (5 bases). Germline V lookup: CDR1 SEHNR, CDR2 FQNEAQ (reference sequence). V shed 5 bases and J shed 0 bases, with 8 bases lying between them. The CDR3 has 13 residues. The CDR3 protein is CASSPTSSYEQYF. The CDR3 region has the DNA TGTGCCAGCAGCCCTACTAGCTCCTACGAGCAGTACTTC.

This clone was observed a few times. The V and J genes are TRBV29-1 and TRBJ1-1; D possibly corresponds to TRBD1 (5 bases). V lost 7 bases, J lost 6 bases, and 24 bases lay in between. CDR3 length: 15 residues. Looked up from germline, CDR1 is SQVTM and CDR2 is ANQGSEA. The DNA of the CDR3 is TGCAGCGCCAGACCTCGCCCTGACAGTAGGGCTGAAGCTTTCTTT. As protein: CSARPRPDSRAEAFF.

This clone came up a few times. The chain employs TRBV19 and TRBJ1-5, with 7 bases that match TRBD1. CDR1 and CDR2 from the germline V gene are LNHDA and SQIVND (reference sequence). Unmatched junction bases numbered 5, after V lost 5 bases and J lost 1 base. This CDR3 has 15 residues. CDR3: CASSPRDRSNQPQHF. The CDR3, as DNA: TGTGCCAGTAGTCCCCGGGACAGAAGCAATCAGCCCCAGCATTTT.

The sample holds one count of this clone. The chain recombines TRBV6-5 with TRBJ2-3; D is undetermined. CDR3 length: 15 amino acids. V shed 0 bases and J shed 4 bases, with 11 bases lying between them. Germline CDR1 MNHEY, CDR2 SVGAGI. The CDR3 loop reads CASSYSASPADTQYF. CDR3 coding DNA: TGTGCCAGCAGTTACTCCGCATCACCAGCAGATACGCAGTATTTT.

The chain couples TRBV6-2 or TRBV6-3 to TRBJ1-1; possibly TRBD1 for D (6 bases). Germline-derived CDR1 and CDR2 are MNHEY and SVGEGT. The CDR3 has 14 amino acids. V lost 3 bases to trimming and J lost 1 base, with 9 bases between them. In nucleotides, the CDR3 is TGTGCCAGCAGTTATTTGGACAGGAACACTGAAGCTTTCTTT. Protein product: CASSYLDRNTEAFF.

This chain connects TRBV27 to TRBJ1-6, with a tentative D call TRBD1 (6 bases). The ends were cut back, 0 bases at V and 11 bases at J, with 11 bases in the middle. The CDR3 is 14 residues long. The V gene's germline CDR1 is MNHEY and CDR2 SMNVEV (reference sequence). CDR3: CASSLSRGRPPLHF. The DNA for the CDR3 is TGTGCCAGCAGTTTATCCAGGGGTCGTCCACCCCTCCACTTT.

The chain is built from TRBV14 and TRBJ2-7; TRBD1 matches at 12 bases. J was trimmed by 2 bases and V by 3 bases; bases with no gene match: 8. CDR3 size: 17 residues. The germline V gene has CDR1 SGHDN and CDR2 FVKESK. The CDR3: CASSHGAGTGGAYEQYF. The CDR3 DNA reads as TGTGCCAGCAGCCATGGGGCCGGGACAGGGGGCGCCTACGAGCAGTACTTC. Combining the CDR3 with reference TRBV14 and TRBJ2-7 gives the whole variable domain EAGVTQFPSHSVIEKGQTVTLRCDPISGHDNLYWYRRVMGKEIKFLLHFVKESKQDESGMPNNRFLAERTGGTYSTLKVQPAELEDSGVYFCASSHGAGTGGAYEQYFGPGTRLTVT.

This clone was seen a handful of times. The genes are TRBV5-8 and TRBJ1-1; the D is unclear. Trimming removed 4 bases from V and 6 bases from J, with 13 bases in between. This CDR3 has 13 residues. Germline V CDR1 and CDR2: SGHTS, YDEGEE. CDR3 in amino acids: CASSGAELSEAFF. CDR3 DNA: TGTGCCAGCAGCGGAGCAGAATTATCTGAAGCTTTCTTT.